Below, 6 T cell receptor beta chains from the same sample are listed, as sequenced in a study of vaccination effects on CD4 cells after COVID-19. Antigen-specific CD4+ T cells expanded by the ViraFEST assay with viral peptide pools were then sequenced. Isolating CD4+ T cells followed approximately nine days of culture. By PCR, the person was confirmed to have had SARS-CoV-2 infection between March and December 2020. What these receptors recognize is not known. Here immunoSEQ multiplex PCR was the method, and the copy in TCRdb shows in-frame clones only, minus some. Of 20,000 to 30,000 clones in the sample, roughly two thirds were seen once. The material was CD4+ T cells from PBMCs cultured with SARS-CoV-2 spike peptides, obtained before COVID-19 vaccination. All receptors come from a human donor who had a prior SARS-CoV-2 infection.

This clone appeared a single time. The J gene is TRBJ1-2, the V gene TRBV18; D may be TRBD1 (5 bases). Germline-derived CDR1 and CDR2 are KGHSH and LQKENI. Trimming cost V 0 bases and J 8 bases, with 10 bases left between them. There are 13 residues in the CDR3. The CDR3 protein is CASSPPSGRGYTF. The CDR3 DNA reads as TGTGCCAGCTCACCACCGTCAGGGCGAGGCTACACCTTC.

The chain is built from TRBV9 and TRBJ2-7; 9 positions agree with TRBD2. The CDR3 runs to 16 residues. The ends lost 4 bases at V and 4 bases at J; junction bases unmatched: 12. The germline CDR1 and CDR2 sequences are SGDLS and YYNGEE. The CDR3, as DNA: TGTGCCAGCAGCCCCCATGCGGGAGGGATTGGGTACGAGCAGTACTTC. This encodes CASSPHAGGIGYEQYF.

This clone was recorded only once. V and J are TRBV5-1 and TRBJ2-1, with D uncertain. The CDR3 length is 13 residues. Germline V lookup: CDR1 SGHRS, CDR2 YFSETQ. Trimming cost V 1 base and J 9 bases, with 11 bases left between them. CDR3 nucleotides: TGCGCCAGCAGCTTGTCAGGAACCGCTGAGCAGTTCTTC. Amino acids: CASSLSGTAEQFF. The variable domain in full, completed from reference TRBV5-1 and TRBJ2-1, reads KAGVTQTPRYLIKTRGQQVTLSCSPISGHRSVSWYQQTPGQGLQFLFEYFSETQRNKGNFPGRFSGRQFSNSRSEMNVSTLELGDSALYLCASSLSGTAEQFFGPGTRLTVL.

The chain recombines TRBV18 with TRBJ2-1; 11 bases align to TRBD2. Losses at the gene ends were 2 bases for V and 0 bases for J; bases not matched to a gene: 9. CDR1 and CDR2 from the germline V gene are KGHSH and LQKENI. This CDR3 has 19 amino acids. Written as DNA, the CDR3 is TGTGCCAGCTCACCAACTAGCGGGGGTACCCCTAGCTCCTACAATGAGCAGTTCTTC. This gives the protein CASSPTSGGTPSSYNEQFF.

As concerns this clone: The junction departs from germline at one end; a sequencing error may be responsible. The rearrangement links TRBV7-7 to TRBJ1-1, with D possibly TRBD1 on 5 matching bases. This CDR3 spans 14 amino acids. Looked up from germline, CDR1 is SSHAT and CDR2 is FNYEAQ (reference sequence). Here the CDR3 DNA reads TGTGCTAGCAGCCGAAACGTAGGGGACACTGAAGCTTTCTTT. This codes for CASSRNVGDTEAFF.

The rearrangement links TRBV9 to TRBJ2-3, with D tentatively TRBD1 (6 bases). Germline V gives CDR1 SGDLS, CDR2 YYNGEE. With 4 bases removed from V and 6 bases from J, the gap between germline ends came to 18 bases. There are 15 residues in the CDR3. Written as DNA, the CDR3 is TGTGCCAGCAGCTTAAGGGACACCATGGCGGATACGCAGTATTTT. As protein: CASSLRDTMADTQYF. Together with reference TRBV9 and TRBJ2-3, the CDR3 gives the full variable domain: DSGVTQTPKHLITATGQRVTLRCSPRSGDLSVYWYQQSLDQGLQFLIQYYNGEERAKGNILERFSAQQFPDLHSELNLSSLELGDSALYFCASSLRDTMADTQYFGPGTRLTVL.